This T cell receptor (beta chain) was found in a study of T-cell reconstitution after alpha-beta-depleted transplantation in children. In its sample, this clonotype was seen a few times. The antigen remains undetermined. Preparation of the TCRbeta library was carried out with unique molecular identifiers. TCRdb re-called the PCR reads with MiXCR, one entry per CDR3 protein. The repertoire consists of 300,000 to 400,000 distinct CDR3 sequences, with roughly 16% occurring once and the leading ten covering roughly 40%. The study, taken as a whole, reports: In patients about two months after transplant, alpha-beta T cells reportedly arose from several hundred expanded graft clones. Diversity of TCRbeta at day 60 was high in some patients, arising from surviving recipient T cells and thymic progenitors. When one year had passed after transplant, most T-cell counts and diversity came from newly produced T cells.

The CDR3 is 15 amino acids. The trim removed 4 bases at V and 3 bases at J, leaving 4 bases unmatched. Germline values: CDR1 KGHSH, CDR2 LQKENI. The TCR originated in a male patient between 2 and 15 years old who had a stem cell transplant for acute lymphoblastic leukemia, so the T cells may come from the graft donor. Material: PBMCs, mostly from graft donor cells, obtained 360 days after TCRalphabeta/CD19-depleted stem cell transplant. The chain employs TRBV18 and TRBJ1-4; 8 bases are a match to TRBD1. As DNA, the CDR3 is TGTGCCAGCTCACTCTCACAGGGGGCTAATGAAAAACTGTTTTTT. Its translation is CASSLSQGANEKLFF.